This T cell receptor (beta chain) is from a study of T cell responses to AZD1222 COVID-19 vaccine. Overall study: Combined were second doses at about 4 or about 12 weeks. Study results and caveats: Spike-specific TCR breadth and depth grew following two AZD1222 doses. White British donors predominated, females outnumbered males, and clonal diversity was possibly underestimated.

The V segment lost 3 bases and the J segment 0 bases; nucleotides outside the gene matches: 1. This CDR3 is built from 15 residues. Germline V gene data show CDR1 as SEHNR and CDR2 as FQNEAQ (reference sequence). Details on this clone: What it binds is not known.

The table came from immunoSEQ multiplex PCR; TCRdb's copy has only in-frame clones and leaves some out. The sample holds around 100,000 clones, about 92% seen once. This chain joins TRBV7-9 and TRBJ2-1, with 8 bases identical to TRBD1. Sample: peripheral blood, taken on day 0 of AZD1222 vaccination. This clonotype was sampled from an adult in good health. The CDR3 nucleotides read TGTGCCAGCAGCTTCACAGGGGGCTCCTACAATGAGCAGTTCTTC. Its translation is CASSFTGGSYNEQFF.